The source of this T cell receptor (beta chain) is a study of regulatory T cells in long-lasting Graves disease. At least ten counts were recorded for this clonotype. Germline V lookup: CDR1 MNHNS, CDR2 SASEGT. V was pared by 6 bases and J by 6 bases, with 9 bases of the junction left unmatched. The CDR3 extends over 16 amino acids. CDR3-region Arm-PCR and iRepertoire HTBI primers produced the TCR beta libraries. From the multiplex PCR reads, TCRdb called clonotypes with MiXCR, one entry per CDR3 protein. This table has about 220,000 distinct CDR3 sequences, roughly a fifth appearing once. The time point denotes: newly diagnosed GD, antithyroid drugs for less than 3 months. Extracted RNA from PBMCs served as the source of the TCR library. The sample was also linked to a second study, of T cells in Graves' hyperthyroidism and ophthalmopathy.

This TCR derives from a woman younger than 45 with Graves disease. Sample: peripheral blood mononuclear cells (PBMCs), taken at new diagnosis, from a patient treated with antithyroid drugs. The chain uses TRBV6-1 and TRBJ2-1, with 12 nucleotides matching TRBD2. The CDR3: CASSRQLAGGFNEQFF. The CDR3 region has the DNA TGTGCCAGCAGCCGCCAACTAGCGGGGGGTTTCAATGAGCAGTTCTTC.